This entry lists 5 T cell receptor beta chains sequenced from one sample in a study of blood T cells in healthy people across ages. A J-beta primer mix and a sample-barcoded 5' primer were used in a second PCR of roughly 7 to 12 cycles. TCRdb redid the calling of the 5' RACE reads with MiXCR, one entry per CDR3 protein. The repertoire holds 1,300,000 or so distinct CDR3 sequences, with approximately 59% as singletons. Sequenced input: blood. These receptors originate from a man younger than 35 in good health.

The V gene is TRBV9, the J gene TRBJ2-7, with 7 bases that match TRBD1. The germline gives CDR1 SGDLS, CDR2 YYNGEE. V shed 4 bases and J 4 bases; nucleotides not matched to a gene: 11. There are 15 residues in the CDR3. CDR3 in DNA: TGTGCCAGCAGCCTCAACCCCGGGACAGAGTACGAGCAGTACTTC. Translating gives CASSLNPGTEYEQYF. The variable domain in full, completed from reference TRBV9 and TRBJ2-7, reads DSGVTQTPKHLITATGQRVTLRCSPRSGDLSVYWYQQSLDQGLQFLIQYYNGEERAKGNILERFSAQQFPDLHSELNLSSLELGDSALYFCASSLNPGTEYEQYFGPGTRLTVT.

Points on this clonotype: At one end the junction does not follow the germline gene, possibly because of a read error. The V and J genes are TRBV11-2 and TRBJ1-4, with D perhaps TRBD1 (6 bases). Germline-derived CDR1 and CDR2 are SGHAT and FQNNGV. This CDR3 contains 14 residues. The CDR3, as DNA: TGTGTCAGCAGCTTAAGGGGGGCTAATGAAAAACTGTTTTTT. It specifies CVSSLRGANEKLFF.

DNA for the CDR3: TGTGCCAGCAGCCAAGACAGGGACACCTACAATGAGCAGTACTTC. It translates to CASSQDRDTYNEQYF. This chain links TRBV3-1 with TRBJ2-7, with D possibly TRBD1 on 6 matching bases. The V end was cut by 0 bases, the J end by 7 bases, with 16 bases between. The germline V gene encodes CDR1 LGHDT and CDR2 YNNKEL (reference sequence). CDR3 length equals 15 residues.

CDR3 amino acids: CASSFSGTSGDTQYF. CDR3 DNA sequence: TGCGCCAGCAGTTTTTCCGGGACTAGCGGAGATACGCAGTATTTT. The chain has TRBV5-1 and TRBJ2-3; 11 bases line up with TRBD2. The CDR3 has 15 amino acids. V was clipped by 5 bases and J by 5 bases; unmatched bases: 7. Per the germline V gene, CDR1 is SGHRS and CDR2 is YFSETQ.

The V call is TRBV7-8, the J call TRBJ2-5; 12 bases are shared with TRBD1. The CDR3 extends over 15 amino acids. CDR1 SGHVS and CDR2 FQNEAQ come from the germline V gene. V trimming: 6 bases; J trimming: 11 bases; junction bases outside the gene matches: 13. As DNA, the CDR3 is TGTGCCAGCAGGGTTACCGGGACAGGGGGCGCACGGCAGTACTTC. Its translation is CASRVTGTGGARQYF.